This T cell receptor (beta chain) stems from a study of blood T cell repertoires in COVID-19. At the level of the study: Samples taken during acute and convalescent COVID-19 were collected in the United States, Italy and Spain.

Per the germline V gene, CDR1 is LNHDA and CDR2 is SQIVND (reference sequence). The CDR3 has 15 residues. The J segment lost 7 bases and the V segment lost 3 bases, leaving 5 bases of the junction unmatched. This clone was counted a single time. Repertoires were generated with immunoSEQ multiplex PCR, while TCRdb's copy carries only in-frame clones and drops some. The sample lists around 140,000 clones, 81% occurring once. The chain combines TRBV19 with TRBJ1-6; 8 nucleotides align to TRBD1. Sequenced: peripheral blood. This sequence was found in a human donor in a cohort sampled during active COVID-19. The CDR3 nucleotides read TGTGCCAGTAGTATCGGAACAGGGGGAAATTCACCCCTCCACTTT. It yields the protein CASSIGTGGNSPLHF.